The 31 T cell receptor beta chains reported below all come from one sample, sequenced in a study of T cells expressing NK-cell markers. TCRdb reprocessed the 5' RACE reads and keeps a single row for each CDR3 protein, giving no DNA. Recorded for this sample: 150,000 or so distinct CDR3 sequences. The specimen sequenced was blood T cells: a sorted CD56 or NKG2C T cell subset, CD4+ or CD8+ T cells, or bulk PBMC T cells (not recorded which). These receptors were taken from a woman aged 45-60 years in good health.

This chain joins TRBV5-6 and TRBJ1-1. Germline CDR1 SGHDT, CDR2 YYEEEE. CDR3 length equals 15 residues. CDR3 sequence: CASSLRWVADTEAFF.

The chain combines TRBV2 with TRBJ2-1; as DNA is missing, the TRBD1 call by TCRdb cannot be tested. The CDR3 extends over 16 amino acids. CDR1 and CDR2 (germline): SNHLY, FYNNEI. CDR3: CASSEFVSGGDNEQFF.

This chain links TRBV10-3 with TRBJ1-1; the D call of TRBD1 rests on TCRdb alone, since no DNA is present to check it. The CDR3 contains 14 residues. Germline-derived CDR1 and CDR2 are ENHRY and SYGVKD. CDR3 amino acids: CAISDPGANTEAFF.

This chain uses TRBV20-1 with TRBJ2-7; TCRdb's D gene call, TRBD1, goes unchecked for lack of DNA. The CDR3 is 15 amino acids. Germline values: CDR1 DFQATT, CDR2 SNEGSKA (reference sequence). The CDR3 protein is CSAREWAENDYEQYF.

The CDR3: CASSLGHNEQFF. The chain recombines TRBV28 with TRBJ2-1. The CDR3 sequence is 12 residues long. Per the germline V gene, CDR1 is MDHEN and CDR2 is SYDVKM.

The gene calls are TRBV2 and TRBJ2-2; as DNA is missing, the TRBD1 call by TCRdb cannot be tested. The length of the CDR3 is 14 residues. Germline V gene lookup returns CDR1 SNHLY and CDR2 FYNNEI. The CDR3 loop is CASSAWDGTGELFF.

This sequence joins TRBV5-1 and TRBJ2-5; TCRdb outputs TRBD2, but without DNA this stays unchecked. CDR3 length equals 13 residues. Germline V gene data show CDR1 as SGHRS and CDR2 as YFSETQ. CDR3 sequence: CASRIGSLETQYF.

The chain carries TRBV4-2 and TRBJ1-1; TCRdb indicates TRBD1, and absent DNA this call remains unverified. The CDR3 runs to 14 residues. CDR1 is LGHNA and CDR2 is YNFKEQ in the germline V gene. This CDR3 reads CASSQESGGTEAFF.

The CDR3 here is CASSLNRIEAFF. This chain links TRBV5-1 with TRBJ1-1. Per germline, CDR1 SGHRS and CDR2 YFSETQ. This CDR3 region has 12 residues.

The J gene is TRBJ2-3, the V gene TRBV11-3. Germline V gene sequence: CDR1 SGHNT, CDR2 YENEEA. The CDR3 is made up of 14 amino acids. The CDR3 here is CASSSKDETDTQYF.

The genes are TRBV5-1 and TRBJ2-1; the D call from TCRdb, TRBD1, cannot be confirmed without DNA. The CDR3 contains 15 residues. The germline CDR1 and CDR2 sequences are SGHRS and YFSETQ. Here the CDR3 reads CASSLLDRPQDEQFF. Filled out from reference TRBV5-1 and TRBJ2-1, the complete variable domain reads KAGVTQTPRYLIKTRGQQVTLSCSPISGHRSVSWYQQTPGQGLQFLFEYFSETQRNKGNFPGRFSGRQFSNSRSEMNVSTLELGDSALYLCASSLLDRPQDEQFFGPGTRLTVL.

This sequence joins TRBV5-6 and TRBJ2-5; TCRdb designates TRBD1, a call that cannot be tested without DNA. Germline CDR1 SGHDT, CDR2 YYEEEE. The CDR3 length is 16 residues. The CDR3 here is CASSPYPTEADETQYF.

The chain has TRBV19 and TRBJ1-2. The CDR3 length is 15 residues. From germline, CDR1 is LNHDA and CDR2 SQIVND (reference sequence). The CDR3 region is CASRPAGGGSYGYTF.

J is TRBJ2-1 and V is TRBV12-3 or TRBV12-4; the D call from TCRdb, TRBD2, cannot be confirmed without DNA. The CDR3 loop spans 16 amino acids. The CDR3 loop reads CASSGPGLAGVREQFF.

This sequence joins TRBV10-2 and TRBJ1-2; TCRdb calls TRBD1, which cannot be checked without DNA. This CDR3 has 14 amino acids. The germline V gene encodes CDR1 WSHSY and CDR2 SAAADI. The CDR3 sequence is CASKGTGWDYGYTF.

The chain employs TRBV27 and TRBJ1-1; TCRdb proposes TRBD1, but this gene call is untestable without DNA. The CDR3 totals 12 residues. Germline values: CDR1 MNHEY, CDR2 SMNVEV (reference sequence). The CDR3 reads CASKRGQDEAFF.

The gene calls are TRBV7-9 and TRBJ2-3; as DNA is missing, the TRBD2 call by TCRdb cannot be tested. CDR1 and CDR2 (germline): SEHNR, FQNEAQ (reference sequence). CDR3 length: 15 amino acids. The CDR3 sequence: CASSPPSAGTDTQYF.

The V call is TRBV4-1, the J call TRBJ2-1; TCRdb's D gene call, TRBD2, goes unchecked for lack of DNA. CDR1 and CDR2 (germline): MGHRA, YSYEKL. The CDR3 totals 15 residues. CDR3 sequence: CASSPGLAGGLEQFF.

The chain has TRBV27 and TRBJ1-1; TCRdb names TRBD1, which stays unverified in the absence of DNA. From germline, CDR1 is MNHEY and CDR2 SMNVEV (reference sequence). The CDR3 totals 13 residues. The CDR3 reads CASRFQGLQEAFF.

This sequence joins TRBV19 and TRBJ2-7; the D call from TCRdb, TRBD1, cannot be confirmed without DNA. Germline V lookup: CDR1 LNHDA, CDR2 SQIVND (reference sequence). This CDR3 region has 14 residues. CDR3 region: CASRPGHFLYEQYF.

V and J are TRBV27 and TRBJ1-3. The CDR3 sequence is 19 residues long. CDR1 is MNHEY, CDR2 SMNVEV, per germline (reference sequence). This CDR3 reads CASSLGEFLSLSSGNTIYF.

The chain recombines TRBV28 with TRBJ2-3; the D call of TRBD2 rests on TCRdb alone, since no DNA is present to check it. The V gene's germline CDR1 is MDHEN and CDR2 SYDVKM. The CDR3 extends over 16 amino acids. The CDR3 loop reads CASSLGASPTTDTQYF.

V and J are TRBV29-1 and TRBJ2-1; without DNA, the TCRdb call of TRBD2 cannot be checked. The CDR3 totals 14 residues. Germline V gene data show CDR1 as SQVTM and CDR2 as ANQGSEA. CDR3 protein: CSVAAGSLLDEQFF.

The rearrangement joins TRBV2 to TRBJ2-3; the D call from TCRdb, TRBD2, cannot be confirmed without DNA. Germline V gene lookup returns CDR1 SNHLY and CDR2 FYNNEI. The CDR3 is made up of 17 amino acids. The CDR3 region is CASSVTVLAGRTDTQYF.

J is TRBJ2-1 and V is TRBV4-2. The CDR3 covers 14 residues. Germline assignment: CDR1 LGHNA and CDR2 YNFKEQ. CDR3 loop: CASSQGPGYNEQFF.

The chain recombines TRBV27 with TRBJ2-1. The V gene's germline CDR1 is MNHEY and CDR2 SMNVEV (reference sequence). The CDR3 spans 14 residues. The CDR3 sequence is CASRTDLLYNEQFF.

The chain uses TRBV27 and TRBJ1-2; the D gene TCRdb calls, TRBD1, cannot be checked with no DNA. The germline gives CDR1 MNHEY, CDR2 SMNVEV (reference sequence). CDR3 length: 14 amino acids. CDR3 amino acids: CASSLSGTHYGYTF.

The chain joins TRBV7-9 to TRBJ2-1; the TRBD2 assignment by TCRdb is unverifiable without DNA. CDR1 is SEHNR and CDR2 is FQNEAQ in the germline V gene (reference sequence). The CDR3 has 15 amino acids. The CDR3 loop reads CASSPTSGTYNEQFF. The entire variable domain, with the rest obtained from reference TRBV7-9 and TRBJ2-1, is as follows: DTGVSQNPRHKITKRGQNVTFRCDPISEHNRLYWYRQTLGQGPEFLTYFQNEAQLEKSRLLSDRFSAERPKGSFSTLEIQRTEQGDSAMYLCASSPTSGTYNEQFFGPGTRLTVL.

This clonotype is labeled medium-sized (0.01 to 0.1%) based on frequency. The chain is built from TRBV10-3 and TRBJ2-2; the D gene TCRdb calls, TRBD1, cannot be checked with no DNA. Germline V gene lookup returns CDR1 ENHRY and CDR2 SYGVKD. This CDR3 is 14 amino acids long. CDR3 amino acids: CAIKGTGDTGELFF.

The chain employs TRBV7-2 and TRBJ2-1; TCRdb outputs TRBD2, but without DNA this stays unchecked. The CDR3 is 16 amino acids. Germline assignment: CDR1 SGHTA and CDR2 FQGNSA. The CDR3 reads CASSSPRYQDYNEQFF.

V is TRBV9 and J is TRBJ2-7; the D call of TRBD2 rests on TCRdb alone, since no DNA is present to check it. The CDR3 contains 15 residues. Germline lookup yields CDR1 SGDLS and CDR2 YYNGEE. CDR3 loop: CASSTGTSGSYEQYF.